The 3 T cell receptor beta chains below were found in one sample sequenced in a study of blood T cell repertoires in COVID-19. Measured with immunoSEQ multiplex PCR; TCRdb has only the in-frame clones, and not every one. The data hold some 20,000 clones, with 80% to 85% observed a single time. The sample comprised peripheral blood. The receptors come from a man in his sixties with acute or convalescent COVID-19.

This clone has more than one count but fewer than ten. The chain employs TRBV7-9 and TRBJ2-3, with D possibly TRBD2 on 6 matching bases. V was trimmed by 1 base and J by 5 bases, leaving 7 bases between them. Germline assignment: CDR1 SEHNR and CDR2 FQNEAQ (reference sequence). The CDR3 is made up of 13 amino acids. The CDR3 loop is CASSLGGEDTQYF. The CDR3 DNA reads TGTGCCAGCAGCTTAGGGGGGGAAGATACGCAGTATTTT.

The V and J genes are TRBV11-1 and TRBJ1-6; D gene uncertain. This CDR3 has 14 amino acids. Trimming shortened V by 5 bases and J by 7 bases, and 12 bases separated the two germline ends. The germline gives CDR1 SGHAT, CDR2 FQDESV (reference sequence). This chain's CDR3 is CASSAEALNSPLHF. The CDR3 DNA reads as TGTGCCAGCAGCGCAGAAGCACTAAATTCACCCCTCCACTTT.

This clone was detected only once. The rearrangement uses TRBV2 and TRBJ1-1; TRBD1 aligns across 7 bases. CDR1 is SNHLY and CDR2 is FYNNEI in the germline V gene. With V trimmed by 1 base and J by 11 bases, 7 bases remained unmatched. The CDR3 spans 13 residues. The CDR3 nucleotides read TGTGCCAGCAGTGAAGTACCCGCAGGGGGGGCTTTCTTT. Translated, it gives CASSEVPAGGAFF.